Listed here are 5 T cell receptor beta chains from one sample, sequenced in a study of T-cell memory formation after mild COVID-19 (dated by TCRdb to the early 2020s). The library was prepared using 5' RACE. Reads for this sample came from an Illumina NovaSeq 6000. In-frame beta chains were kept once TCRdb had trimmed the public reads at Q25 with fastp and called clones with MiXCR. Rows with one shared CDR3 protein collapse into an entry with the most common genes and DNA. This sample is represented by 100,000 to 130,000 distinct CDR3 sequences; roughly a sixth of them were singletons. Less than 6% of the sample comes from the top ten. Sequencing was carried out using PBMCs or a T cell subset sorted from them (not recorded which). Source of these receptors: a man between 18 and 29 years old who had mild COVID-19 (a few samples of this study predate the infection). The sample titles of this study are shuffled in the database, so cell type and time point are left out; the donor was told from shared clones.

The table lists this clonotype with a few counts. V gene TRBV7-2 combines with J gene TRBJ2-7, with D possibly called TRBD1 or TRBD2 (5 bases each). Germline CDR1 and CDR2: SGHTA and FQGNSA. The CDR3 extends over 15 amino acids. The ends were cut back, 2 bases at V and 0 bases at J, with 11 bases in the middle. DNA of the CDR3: TGTGCCAGCAGCTTAAACGGGGCTGACTCCTACGAGCAGTACTTC. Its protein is CASSLNGADSYEQYF.

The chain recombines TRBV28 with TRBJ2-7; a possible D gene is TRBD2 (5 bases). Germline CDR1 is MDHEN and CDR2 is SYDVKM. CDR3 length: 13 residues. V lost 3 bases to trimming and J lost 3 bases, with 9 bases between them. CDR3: CASSFPDYYEQYF. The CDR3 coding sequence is TGTGCCAGCAGTTTTCCCGACTACTACGAGCAGTACTTC.

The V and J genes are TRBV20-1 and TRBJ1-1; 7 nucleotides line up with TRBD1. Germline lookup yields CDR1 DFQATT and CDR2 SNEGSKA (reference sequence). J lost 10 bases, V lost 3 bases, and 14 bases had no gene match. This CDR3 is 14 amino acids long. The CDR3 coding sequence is TGCAGTGCTAGGAGGGACAGCTTAGGGGATTCAGCTTTCTTT. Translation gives CSARRDSLGDSAFF.

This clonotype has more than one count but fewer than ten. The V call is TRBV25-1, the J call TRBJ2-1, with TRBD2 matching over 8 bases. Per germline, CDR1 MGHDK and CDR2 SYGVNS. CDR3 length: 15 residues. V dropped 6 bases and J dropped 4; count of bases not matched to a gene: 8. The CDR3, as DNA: TGTGCCAGCAGCCGCGGGGGGCTGCCGTACAATGAGCAGTTCTTC. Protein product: CASSRGGLPYNEQFF.

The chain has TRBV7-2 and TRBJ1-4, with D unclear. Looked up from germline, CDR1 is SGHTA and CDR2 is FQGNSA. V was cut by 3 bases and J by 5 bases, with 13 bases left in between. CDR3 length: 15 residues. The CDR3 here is CASSFWVPSNEKLFF. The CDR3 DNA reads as TGTGCCAGCAGCTTCTGGGTACCGTCAAATGAAAAACTGTTTTTT. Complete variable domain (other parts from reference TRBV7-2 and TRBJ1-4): GAGVSQSPSNKVTEKGKDVELRCDPISGHTALYWYRQSLGQGLEFLIYFQGNSAPDKSGLPSDRFSAERTGGSVSTLTIQRTQQEDSAVYLCASSFWVPSNEKLFFGSGTQLSVL.